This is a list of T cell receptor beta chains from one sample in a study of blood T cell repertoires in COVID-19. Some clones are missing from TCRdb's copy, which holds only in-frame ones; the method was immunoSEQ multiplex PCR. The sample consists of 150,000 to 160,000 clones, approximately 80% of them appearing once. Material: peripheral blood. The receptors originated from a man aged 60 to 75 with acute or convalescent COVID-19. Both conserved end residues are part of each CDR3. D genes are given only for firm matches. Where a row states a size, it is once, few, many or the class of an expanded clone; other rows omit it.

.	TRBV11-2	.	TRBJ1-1	TGTGCCAGCAGCCCTCGGGGTGCTGGGGGCGGCACTGAAGCTTTCTTT	CASSPRGAGGGTEAFF
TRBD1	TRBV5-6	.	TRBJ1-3	TGTGCCAGCAGCTTCCGGGACAGGGTCCACACCATATATTTT	CASSFRDRVHTIYF
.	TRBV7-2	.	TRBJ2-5	TGTGCCAGCAGCTTAGATCAGGGTCCGGAGACCCAGTACTTC	CASSLDQGPETQYF
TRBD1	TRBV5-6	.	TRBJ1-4	TGTGCCAGCAGCTTGTTTCCATCGACAGGGGTAAATGAAAAACTGTTTTTT	CASSLFPSTGVNEKLFF
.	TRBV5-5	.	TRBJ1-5	TGTGCCAGCAGCTTGTTGGGGGGTAATCAGCCCCAGCATTTT	CASSLLGGNQPQHF
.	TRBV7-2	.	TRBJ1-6	TGTGCCAGCAGCCCCCTAGGTTCGCTTTCACCCCTCCACTTT	CASSPLGSLSPLHF
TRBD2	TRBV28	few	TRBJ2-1	TGTGCCAGCAGTCTAGCGGGAGGGCCAGCGGGGAATGAGCAGTTCTTC	CASSLAGGPAGNEQFF
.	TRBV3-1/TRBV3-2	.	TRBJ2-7	TGTGCCAGCAGCAACACCTACGAGCAGTACTTC	CASSNTYEQYF
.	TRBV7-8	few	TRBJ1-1	TGTGCCAGCAGCTTAACCGGGACAAGTAGCACTGAAGCTTTCTTT	CASSLTGTSSTEAFF
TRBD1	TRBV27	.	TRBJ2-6	TGTGCCAGCAGTTTCGGGCAGGGGGCGCCTGGGGCCAACGTCCTGACTTTC	CASSFGQGAPGANVLTF
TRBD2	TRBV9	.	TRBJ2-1	TGTGCCAGCAGCTCAAAGGGACTAGCGCATGAGCAGTTCTTC	CASSSKGLAHEQFF
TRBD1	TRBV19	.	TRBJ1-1	TGTGCCAGTAGGAACCCCGGCAGGGGGTACACTGAAGCTTTCTTT	CASRNPGRGYTEAFF
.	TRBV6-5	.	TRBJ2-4	TGTGCCAGCGGGAGGAGCAAAAACATTCAGTACTTC	CASGRSKNIQYF
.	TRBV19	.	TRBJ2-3	TGTGCCAGTAGTATGGTCGGGAGAAGGGGCACAGATACGCAGTATTTT	CASSMVGRRGTDTQYF
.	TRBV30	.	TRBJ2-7	TGTGCCTGGAGCGGGATCACCTACGAGCAGTACTTC	CAWSGITYEQYF
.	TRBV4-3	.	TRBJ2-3	TGCGCCAGCAGCCAGGGGCAAAGCACAGATACGCAGTATTTT	CASSQGQSTDTQYF
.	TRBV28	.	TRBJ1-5	TGTGCCAGCAGTTTACCACTTAGCAATCAGCCCCAGCATTTT	CASSLPLSNQPQHF
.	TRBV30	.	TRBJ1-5	TGTGCCTGGAGTCCCAGGGTAGGTCAGCCCCAGCATTTT	CAWSPRVGQPQHF
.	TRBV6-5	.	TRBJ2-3	TGTGCCAGCAGTTACTCGGGGGCCTACACAGATACGCAGTATTTT	CASSYSGAYTDTQYF
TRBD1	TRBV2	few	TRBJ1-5	TGTGCCAGCAGGTCCAGGGGGGTGATTAGCAATCAGCCCCAGCATTTT	CASRSRGVISNQPQHF
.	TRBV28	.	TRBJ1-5	TGTGCCAGCAGCCTAAACTCTGCTATAAGCAATCAGCCCCAGCATTTT	CASSLNSAISNQPQHF
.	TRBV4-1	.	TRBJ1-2	TGCGCCAGCAGCAACCAACTAAGGACAGCTTATGGCTACACCTTC	CASSNQLRTAYGYTF
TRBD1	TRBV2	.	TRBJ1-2	TGTGCCAGCAGCGACAGGGGCACTAACTATGGCTACACCTTC	CASSDRGTNYGYTF
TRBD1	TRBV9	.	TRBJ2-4	TGTGCCAGCAGCGTCACCGGACAGGGGAAGGGAAACATTCAGTACTTC	CASSVTGQGKGNIQYF
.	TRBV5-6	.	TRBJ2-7	TGTGCCAGCAGCTTCCTGACGAGCCGGAGAGAGCAGTACTTC	CASSFLTSRREQYF
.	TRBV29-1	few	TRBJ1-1	TGCAGCGTTGTGGTACAGAAAGCCTACACTGAAGCTTTCTTT	CSVVVQKAYTEAFF
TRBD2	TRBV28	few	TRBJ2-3	TGTGCCAGCCTCGAACCGGGGGGTAAAGCAGATACGCAGTATTTT	CASLEPGGKADTQYF
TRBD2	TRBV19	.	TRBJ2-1	TGTGCCAGTAGTAGCGGGGGGGCGGTTTGGAATGAGCAGTTCTTC	CASSSGGAVWNEQFF
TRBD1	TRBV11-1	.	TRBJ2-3	TGTGCCAGCAGTTGGACAGGGGGCACAGATACGCAGTATTTT	CASSWTGGTDTQYF
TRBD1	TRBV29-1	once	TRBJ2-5	TGCAGCACGAGACAGGGAGAGACCCAGTACTTC	CSTRQGETQYF
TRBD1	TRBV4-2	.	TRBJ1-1	TGTGCCAGCAGCCAGGATTGGACAGGAGGCGAAGCTTTCTTT	CASSQDWTGGEAFF
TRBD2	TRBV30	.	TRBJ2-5	TGTGCCTGGAGTGCGGGACTAGCTGTTTATGAGACCCAGTACTTC	CAWSAGLAVYETQYF
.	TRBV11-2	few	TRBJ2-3	TGTGCCAGCAGCTTAGTTTCGGGGATCTTCACAGATACGCAGTATTTT	CASSLVSGIFTDTQYF
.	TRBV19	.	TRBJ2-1	TGTGCCAGTAGGAGGAAGGGGGATCTGGGGGCCACTCAGTACAATGAGCAGTTCTTC	CASRRKGDLGATQYNEQFF
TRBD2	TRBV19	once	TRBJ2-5	TGTGCCAGTAGTATAAGGCTAGCGGGAGGAGAGGAGACCCAGTACTTC	CASSIRLAGGEETQYF
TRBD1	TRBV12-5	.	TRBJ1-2	TGTGCTAGTGGTTTGGACGACCCTCCTCGACAGGGGAAGGACTACACCTTC	CASGLDDPPRQGKDYTF
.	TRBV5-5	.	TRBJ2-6	TGTGCCAGCAGCTTAGGGGCCCCTGGGGCCAACGTCCTGACTTTC	CASSLGAPGANVLTF
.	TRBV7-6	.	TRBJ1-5	TGTGCCAGCAGCTTACGGGGGGGGGATCAGCCCCAGCATTTT	CASSLRGGDQPQHF
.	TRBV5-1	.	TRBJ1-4	TGCGCCAGCAGCTTGGAACGCAGCGATGAAAAACTGTTTTTT	CASSLERSDEKLFF
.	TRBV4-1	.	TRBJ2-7	TGCGCCAGCAGCCCACTAGGGGGAATTTACGAGCAGTACTTC	CASSPLGGIYEQYF
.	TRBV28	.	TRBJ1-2	TGTGCCAGCACGGGGGGGAAAAACTATGGCTACACCTTC	CASTGGKNYGYTF
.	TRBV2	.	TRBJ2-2	TGTGCCACCCTGGGGCAGGGGAACACCGGGGAGCTGTTTTTT	CATLGQGNTGELFF
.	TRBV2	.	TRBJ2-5	TGTGCCAGCAGTGATGGACAGCGCAACCGGGAGACCCAGTACTTC	CASSDGQRNRETQYF
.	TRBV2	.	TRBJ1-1	TGTGCCAGCAGTGAACGGGGTAGGAACACTGAAGCTTTCTTT	CASSERGRNTEAFF
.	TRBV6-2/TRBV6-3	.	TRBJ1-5	TGTGCCAGCAGTCTCTCCCTTAATCAGCCCCAGCATTTT	CASSLSLNQPQHF
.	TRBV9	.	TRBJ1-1	TGTGCCAGCAGCGCCTCGGGAGACTGGATTGAAGCTTTCTTT	CASSASGDWIEAFF
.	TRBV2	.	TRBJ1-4	TGTGCCAGCAGGGGCCAGAGGGAGGGCGAAAAACTGTTTTTT	CASRGQREGEKLFF
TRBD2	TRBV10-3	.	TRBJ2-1	TGTGCCATCAGAGCAAGCGGGGGCGCCTACAATGAGCAGTTCTTC	CAIRASGGAYNEQFF
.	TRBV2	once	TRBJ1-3	TGTGCCAGCAGAGCCGGCCTTGGGGCCGCCTCTGGAAACACCATATATTTT	CASRAGLGAASGNTIYF
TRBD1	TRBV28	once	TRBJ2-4	TGTGCCAGCTGGGGACAGCGGAAAAACATTCAGTACTTC	CASWGQRKNIQYF
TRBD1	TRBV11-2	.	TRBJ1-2	TGTGCCAGCAGCTTGTCCTCCCGACAGGGGAACACCTTC	CASSLSSRQGNTF